This TCR beta chain stems from a study of CD8+ T cells in alopecia areata. Study-wide context: Tofacitinib therapy took 6 to 18 months; 6 months off drug came after.

This clone was counted only a few times. V shed 5 bases and J 3 bases; nucleotides not matched to a gene: 9. Germline V gene lookup returns CDR1 MDHEN and CDR2 SYDVKM. The CDR3 covers 16 residues. Stated treatment: oral pan-JAK inhibitor, 5-10 mg twice daily. Isolated RNA was reverse transcribed into cDNA used as the sequencing template. Sequencing was performed with immunoSEQ multiplex PCR; in TCRdb, only in-frame clones are kept and a portion is missing. The table lists about 210,000 clones, approximately 47% of them singletons. This TCR was recovered from a human donor with alopecia areata. Source: CD4+ T cells sorted from blood, taken at roughly week 36, from a patient treated with tofacitinib. The chain carries TRBV28 and TRBJ1-5; 8 bases are shared with TRBD1. Written as DNA, the CDR3 is TGTGCCAGCAGTCCATCAGGGGGCGGTTACAATCAGCCCCAGCATTTT. Residues: CASSPSGGGYNQPQHF.